This T cell receptor (beta chain) was identified during a study of control samples from healthy donors and cancer patients. Trimming stripped 0 bases from V and 1 base from J, with 13 bases between. Germline V CDR1 and CDR2: SGHRS, YFSETQ. The CDR3 contains 16 residues. Data came from immunoSEQ multiplex PCR; TCRdb stores just in-frame clones and leaves some out. The table lists around 130,000 clones, around nine tenths of them singletons. Sequenced material: blood. The clonotype comes from a man aged 50-59 years in good health. This chain uses TRBV5-1 with TRBJ2-5, with D possibly being TRBD1 or TRBD2 (5 bases each). The CDR3 loop reads CASSLGFGDRQETQYF. The CDR3 DNA follows: TGCGCCAGCAGCTTGGGTTTTGGGGACCGCCAAGAGACCCAGTACTTC.